The entry below describes one T cell receptor (beta chain). The protocol was immunoSEQ multiplex PCR, while the TCRdb copy is restricted to in-frame clones and leaves out a portion. The data show about 180,000 clones, about 88% seen once. These data are taken from a study of blood T cell repertoires in COVID-19. The CDR3 is 15 amino acids. The trim removed 6 bases at V and 3 bases at J, leaving 8 bases unmatched. The germline V gene has CDR1 ENHRY and CDR2 SYGVKD. Enrollees, about 18 to 89 years old, lived in 24 US areas. The chain employs TRBV10-3 and TRBJ2-7; 10 bases are a match to TRBD1. What was sequenced was PBMCs or T cells enriched from blood (not recorded which). The sequence was obtained from a woman in her thirties or forties with acute COVID-19. The CDR3 here is CAIRTDRGPDYEQYF. CDR3 nucleotide sequence: TGTGCCATCAGAACCGACAGGGGGCCTGACTACGAGCAGTACTTC.